This record concerns one T cell receptor (beta chain) sequence. The assay was immunoSEQ multiplex PCR, and TCRdb's table has in-frame clones only and misses some. The sample includes roughly 140,000 clones, around 84% of them seen just once. The data were obtained in a study of blood T cell repertoires in COVID-19. Study-wide context: Italy, Spain and the United States were the sources of the convalescent and acute COVID-19 samples. From T cells, B-cell-depleted T cells, or PBMCs came the material, which was cDNA or gDNA.

Sequencing was carried out using peripheral blood. The origin of this receptor is a woman in her 50s with acute or convalescent COVID-19.

The CDR3 here is CASRYTGEGRTPLHF. In DNA, the CDR3 is TGTGCCAGTAGATATACAGGGGAAGGTCGTACACCCCTCCACTTT. The chain has TRBV19 and TRBJ1-6; TRBD1 matches 7 bases. The length of the CDR3 is 15 residues. Trimming at V came to 6 bases and at J to 11 bases, leaving 13 bases not matched to a gene. The germline V gene has CDR1 LNHDA and CDR2 SQIVND (reference sequence).